This T cell receptor (beta chain) stems from a study of T cells in Graves' hyperthyroidism and ophthalmopathy. At the level of the study: Prior to any treatment, at the point of initial diagnosis, peripheral blood was collected.

Regarding the study as a whole: Among thyroid clonotypes expanded above 0.001, most also appeared in blood.

For this clonotype: Its cognate antigen is unknown.

Amplification yielded TCR beta CDR3 regions, with RNA transcripts as the source. The HTBI primer set drove a first-round RT-PCR of the TCR CDR3. TCRdb re-derived calls from the multiplex PCR reads in MiXCR, one entry per CDR3 protein. The table shows over 400,000 distinct CDR3 sequences, with about 20% occurring only once. The TCR was taken from a woman between 65 and 79 years old with Graves' ophthalmopathy. The source material was blood.

The CDR3 DNA sequence: TGTGCCAGCACCCCGGGGGAGCGAATCGAGACCCAGTACTTC. This sequence encodes CASTPGERIETQYF. The chain couples TRBV25-1 to TRBJ2-5, with a possible D match to TRBD2 (6 bases). Germline V gene data show CDR1 as MGHDK and CDR2 as SYGVNS. V dropped 7 bases and J dropped 5 bases, with 17 bases sitting between them. The CDR3 totals 14 residues.